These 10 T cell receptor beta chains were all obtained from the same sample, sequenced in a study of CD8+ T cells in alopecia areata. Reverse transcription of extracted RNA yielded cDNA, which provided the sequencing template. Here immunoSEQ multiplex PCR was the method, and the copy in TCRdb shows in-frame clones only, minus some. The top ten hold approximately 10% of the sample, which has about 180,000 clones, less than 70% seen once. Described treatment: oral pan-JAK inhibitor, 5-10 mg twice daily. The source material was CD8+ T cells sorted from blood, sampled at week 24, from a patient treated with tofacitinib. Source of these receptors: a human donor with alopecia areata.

CDR3 loop: CASSSPERARGGVVETQYF. The CDR3 nucleotides are TGTGCCAGCTCCTCCCCCGAGAGAGCCCGCGGCGGGGTGGTTGAGACCCAGTACTTC. The chain recombines TRBV18 with TRBJ2-5; D perhaps matches TRBD2 (6 bases). Germline V CDR1 and CDR2: KGHSH, LQKENI. The CDR3 has 19 amino acids. Trimming left V 6 bases short and J 5 bases short, with 31 bases between. Combining the CDR3 with reference TRBV18 and TRBJ2-5 gives the whole variable domain NAGVMQNPRHLVRRRGQEARLRCSPMKGHSHVYWYRQLPEEGLKFMVYLQKENIIDESGMPKERFSAEFPKEGPSILRIQQVVRGDSAAYFCASSSPERARGGVVETQYFGPGTRLLVL.

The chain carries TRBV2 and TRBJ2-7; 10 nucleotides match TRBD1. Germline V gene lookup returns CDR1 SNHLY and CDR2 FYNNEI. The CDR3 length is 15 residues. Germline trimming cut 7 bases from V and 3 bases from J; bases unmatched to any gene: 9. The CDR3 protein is CASIRAGTGDYEQYF. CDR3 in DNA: TGTGCCAGCATCAGGGCCGGGACAGGGGACTACGAGCAGTACTTC.

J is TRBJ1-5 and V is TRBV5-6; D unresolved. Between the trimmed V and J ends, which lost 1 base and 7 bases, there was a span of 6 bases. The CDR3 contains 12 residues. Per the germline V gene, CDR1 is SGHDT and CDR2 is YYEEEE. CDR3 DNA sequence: TGTGCCAGCAGCTTGTCAAAACAGCCCCAGCATTTT. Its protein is CASSLSKQPQHF.

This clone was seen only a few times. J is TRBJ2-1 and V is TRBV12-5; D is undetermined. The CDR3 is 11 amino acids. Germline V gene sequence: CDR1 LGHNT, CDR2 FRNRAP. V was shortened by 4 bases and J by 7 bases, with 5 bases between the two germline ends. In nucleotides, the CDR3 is TGTGCTAGTGGTTGGGGAAATGAGCAGTTCTTC. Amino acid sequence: CASGWGNEQFF.

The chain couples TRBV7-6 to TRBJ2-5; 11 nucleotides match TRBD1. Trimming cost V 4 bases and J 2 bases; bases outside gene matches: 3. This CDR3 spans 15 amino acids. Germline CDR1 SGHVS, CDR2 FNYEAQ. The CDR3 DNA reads TGTGCCAGCAGCTGGGGGACAGGGGGGCAAGAGACCCAGTACTTC. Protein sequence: CASSWGTGGQETQYF.

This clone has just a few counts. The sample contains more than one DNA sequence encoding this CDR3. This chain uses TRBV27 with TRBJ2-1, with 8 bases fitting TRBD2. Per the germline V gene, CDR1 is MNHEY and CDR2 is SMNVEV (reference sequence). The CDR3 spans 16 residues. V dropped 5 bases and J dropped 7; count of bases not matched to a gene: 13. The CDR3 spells CASSPSAGAKLNEQFF. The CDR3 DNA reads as TGTGCCAGCAGTCCATCAGCGGGGGCGAAGTTAAATGAGCAGTTCTTC.

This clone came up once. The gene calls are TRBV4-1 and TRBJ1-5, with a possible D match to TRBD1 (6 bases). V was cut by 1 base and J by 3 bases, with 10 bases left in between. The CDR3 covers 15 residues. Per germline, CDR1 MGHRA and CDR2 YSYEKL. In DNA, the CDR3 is TGCGCCAGCAGCCAAGTGGACAGTTCCAATCAGCCCCAGCATTTT. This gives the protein CASSQVDSSNQPQHF.

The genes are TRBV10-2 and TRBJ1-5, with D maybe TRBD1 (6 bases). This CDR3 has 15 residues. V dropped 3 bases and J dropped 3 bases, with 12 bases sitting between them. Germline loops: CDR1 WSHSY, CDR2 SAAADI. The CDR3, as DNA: TGCGCCAGCAGTGACTGGGACAATCCCAATCAGCCCCAGCATTTT. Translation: CASSDWDNPNQPQHF.

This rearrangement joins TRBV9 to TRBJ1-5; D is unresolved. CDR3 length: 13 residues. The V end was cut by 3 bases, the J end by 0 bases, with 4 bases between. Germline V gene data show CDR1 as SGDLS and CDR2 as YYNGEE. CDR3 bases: TGTGCCAGCAGCGGGGATAGCAATCAGCCCCAGCATTTT. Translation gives CASSGDSNQPQHF.

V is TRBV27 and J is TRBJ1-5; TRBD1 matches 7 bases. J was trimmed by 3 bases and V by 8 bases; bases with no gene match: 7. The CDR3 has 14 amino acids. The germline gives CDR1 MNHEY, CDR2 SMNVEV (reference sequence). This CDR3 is CASSKQGINQPQHF. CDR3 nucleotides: TGTGCCAGCTCTAAACAGGGGATCAATCAGCCCCAGCATTTT.